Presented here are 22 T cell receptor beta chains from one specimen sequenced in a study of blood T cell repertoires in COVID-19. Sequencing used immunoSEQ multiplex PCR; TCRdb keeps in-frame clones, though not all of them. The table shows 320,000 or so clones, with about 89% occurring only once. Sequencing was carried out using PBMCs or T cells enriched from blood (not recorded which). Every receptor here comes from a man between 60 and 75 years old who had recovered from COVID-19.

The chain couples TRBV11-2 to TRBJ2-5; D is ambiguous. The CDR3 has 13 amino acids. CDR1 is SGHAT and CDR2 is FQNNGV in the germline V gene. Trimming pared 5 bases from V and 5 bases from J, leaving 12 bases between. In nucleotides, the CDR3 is TGTGCCAGCAGCCCGGCCTTGGGCGAGACCCAGTACTTC. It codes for CASSPALGETQYF.

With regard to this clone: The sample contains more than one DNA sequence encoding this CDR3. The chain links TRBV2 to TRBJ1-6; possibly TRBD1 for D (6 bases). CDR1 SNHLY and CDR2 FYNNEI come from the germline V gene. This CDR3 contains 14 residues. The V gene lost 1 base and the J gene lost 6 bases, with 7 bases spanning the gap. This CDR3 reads CASSEEQGNSPLHF. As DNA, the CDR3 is TGTGCCAGCAGTGAAGAACAGGGTAATTCACCCCTCCACTTT.

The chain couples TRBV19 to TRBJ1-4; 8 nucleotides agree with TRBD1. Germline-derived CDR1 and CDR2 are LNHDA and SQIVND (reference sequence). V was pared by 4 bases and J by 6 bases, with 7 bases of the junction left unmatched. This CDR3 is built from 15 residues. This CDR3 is CASSRKQGVDEKLFF. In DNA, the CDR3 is TGTGCCAGTAGTAGAAAACAGGGGGTGGATGAAAAACTGTTTTTT.

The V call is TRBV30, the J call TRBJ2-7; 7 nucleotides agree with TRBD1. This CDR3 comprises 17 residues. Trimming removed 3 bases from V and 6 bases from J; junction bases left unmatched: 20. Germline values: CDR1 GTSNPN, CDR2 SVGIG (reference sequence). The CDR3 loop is CAWRRGRLTYDGREQYF. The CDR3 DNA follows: TGTGCCTGGAGAAGGGGGCGTTTGACATACGACGGTCGCGAGCAGTACTTC.

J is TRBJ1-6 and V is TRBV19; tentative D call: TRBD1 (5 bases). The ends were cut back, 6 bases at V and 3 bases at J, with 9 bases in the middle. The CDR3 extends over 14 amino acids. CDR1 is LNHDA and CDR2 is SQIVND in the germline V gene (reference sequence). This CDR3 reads CASSTTVYNSPLHF. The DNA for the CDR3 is TGTGCCAGTAGCACGACAGTCTATAATTCACCCCTCCACTTT.

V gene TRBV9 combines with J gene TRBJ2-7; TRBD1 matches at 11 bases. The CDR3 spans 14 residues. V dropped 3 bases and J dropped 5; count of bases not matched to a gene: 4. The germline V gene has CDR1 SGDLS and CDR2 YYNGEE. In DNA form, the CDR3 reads TGTGCCAGCAGCGGCAGGGACAGGGGGGACGAGCAGTACTTC. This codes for CASSGRDRGDEQYF.

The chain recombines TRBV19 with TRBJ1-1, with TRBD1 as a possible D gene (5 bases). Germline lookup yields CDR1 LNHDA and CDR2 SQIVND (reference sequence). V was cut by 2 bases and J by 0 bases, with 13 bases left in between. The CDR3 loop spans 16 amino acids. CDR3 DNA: TGTGCCAGTAGTATAATTGGGGCAGCGATGAACACTGAAGCTTTCTTT. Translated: CASSIIGAAMNTEAFF.

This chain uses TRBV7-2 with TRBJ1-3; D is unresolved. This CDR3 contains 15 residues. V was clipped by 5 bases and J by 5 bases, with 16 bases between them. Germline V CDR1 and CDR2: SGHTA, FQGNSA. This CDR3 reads CASSVEAVNRNTIYF. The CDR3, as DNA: TGTGCCAGCAGCGTTGAAGCGGTAAATAGAAACACCATATATTTT.

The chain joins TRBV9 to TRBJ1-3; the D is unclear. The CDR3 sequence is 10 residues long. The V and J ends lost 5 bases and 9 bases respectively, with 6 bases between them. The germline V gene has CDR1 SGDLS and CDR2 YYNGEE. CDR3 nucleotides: TGTGCCAGCAGGTCGGGCACCATATATTTT. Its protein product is CASRSGTIYF. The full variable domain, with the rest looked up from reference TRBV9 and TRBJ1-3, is DSGVTQTPKHLITATGQRVTLRCSPRSGDLSVYWYQQSLDQGLQFLIQYYNGEERAKGNILERFSAQQFPDLHSELNLSSLELGDSALYFCASRSGTIYFGEGSWLTVV.

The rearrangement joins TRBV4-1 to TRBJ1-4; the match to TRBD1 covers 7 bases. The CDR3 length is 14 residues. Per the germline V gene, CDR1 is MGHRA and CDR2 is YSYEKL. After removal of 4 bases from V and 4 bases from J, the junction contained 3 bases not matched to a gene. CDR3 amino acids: CASSRDSNNEKLFF. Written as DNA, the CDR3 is TGCGCCAGCAGCCGGGACAGTAATAATGAAAAACTGTTTTTT.

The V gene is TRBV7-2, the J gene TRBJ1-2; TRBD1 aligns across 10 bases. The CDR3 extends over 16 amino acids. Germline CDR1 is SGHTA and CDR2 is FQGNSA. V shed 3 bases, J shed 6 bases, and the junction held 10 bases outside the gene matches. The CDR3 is CASSFSPGTGDDGYTF. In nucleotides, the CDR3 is TGTGCCAGCAGCTTTAGTCCCGGGACAGGGGACGATGGCTACACCTTC.

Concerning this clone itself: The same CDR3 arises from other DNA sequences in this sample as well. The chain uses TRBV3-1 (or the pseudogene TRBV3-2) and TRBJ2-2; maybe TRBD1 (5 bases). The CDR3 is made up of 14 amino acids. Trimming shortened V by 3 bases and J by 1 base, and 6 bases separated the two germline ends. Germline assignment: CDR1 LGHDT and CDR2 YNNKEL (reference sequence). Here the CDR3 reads CASSQQGNTGELFF. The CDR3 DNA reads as TGTGCCAGCAGCCAGCAGGGGAACACCGGGGAGCTGTTTTTT.

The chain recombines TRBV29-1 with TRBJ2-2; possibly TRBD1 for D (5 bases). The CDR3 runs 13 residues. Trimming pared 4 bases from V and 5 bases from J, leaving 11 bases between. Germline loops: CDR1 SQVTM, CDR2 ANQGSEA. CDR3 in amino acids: CSVAVRGTGELFF. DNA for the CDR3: TGCAGCGTTGCGGTTAGGGGTACCGGGGAGCTGTTTTTT.

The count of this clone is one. The CDR3 here is CASSVLPSGHNEQFF. The CDR3 DNA sequence: TGTGCCAGCAGCGTACTGCCTAGCGGGCACAATGAGCAGTTCTTC. This rearrangement joins TRBV9 to TRBJ2-1, with TRBD2 matching over 8 bases. This CDR3 region has 15 residues. V was clipped by 1 base and J by 5 bases; unmatched bases: 5. CDR1 SGDLS and CDR2 YYNGEE come from the germline V gene.

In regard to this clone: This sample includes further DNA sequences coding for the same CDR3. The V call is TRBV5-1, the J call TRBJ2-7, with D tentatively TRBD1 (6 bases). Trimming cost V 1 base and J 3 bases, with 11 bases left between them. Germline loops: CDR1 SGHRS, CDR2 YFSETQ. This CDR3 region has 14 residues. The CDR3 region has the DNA TGCGCCAGCAGCTTGCAGGGGCCTCGCTACGAGCAGTACTTC. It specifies CASSLQGPRYEQYF.

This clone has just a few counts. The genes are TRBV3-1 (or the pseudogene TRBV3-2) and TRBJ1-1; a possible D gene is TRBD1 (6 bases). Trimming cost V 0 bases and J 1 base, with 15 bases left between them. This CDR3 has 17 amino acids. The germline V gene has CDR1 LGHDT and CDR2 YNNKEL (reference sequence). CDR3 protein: CASSQDLGGRGNTEAFF. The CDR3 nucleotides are TGTGCCAGCAGCCAAGATCTCGGGGGGCGAGGGAACACTGAAGCTTTCTTT.

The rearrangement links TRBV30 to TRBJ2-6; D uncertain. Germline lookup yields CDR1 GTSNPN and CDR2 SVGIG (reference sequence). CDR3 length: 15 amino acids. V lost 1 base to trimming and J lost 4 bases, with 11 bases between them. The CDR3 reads CAWSAGYAGANVLTF. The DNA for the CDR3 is TGTGCCTGGAGTGCCGGTTATGCCGGGGCCAACGTCCTGACTTTC.

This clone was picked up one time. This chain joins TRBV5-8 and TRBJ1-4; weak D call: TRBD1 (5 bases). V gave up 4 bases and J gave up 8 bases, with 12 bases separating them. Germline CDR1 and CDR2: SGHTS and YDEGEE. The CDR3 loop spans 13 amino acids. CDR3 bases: TGTGCCAGCAGCCTACGCGGGGGAGAAAAACTGTTTTTT. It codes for CASSLRGGEKLFF.

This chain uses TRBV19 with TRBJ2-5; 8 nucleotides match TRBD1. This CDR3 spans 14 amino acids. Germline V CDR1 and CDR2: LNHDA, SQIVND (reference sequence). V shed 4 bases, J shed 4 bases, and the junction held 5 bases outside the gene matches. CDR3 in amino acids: CASSTRTGLETQYF. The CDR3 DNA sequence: TGTGCCAGTAGTACCAGGACAGGGCTAGAGACCCAGTACTTC.

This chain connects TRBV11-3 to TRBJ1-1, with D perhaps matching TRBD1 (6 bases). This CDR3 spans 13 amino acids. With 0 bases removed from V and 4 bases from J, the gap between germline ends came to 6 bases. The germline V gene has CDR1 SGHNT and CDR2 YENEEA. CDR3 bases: TGTGCCAGCAGCTTAGAACAGGGCACTGAAGCTTTCTTT. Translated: CASSLEQGTEAFF.

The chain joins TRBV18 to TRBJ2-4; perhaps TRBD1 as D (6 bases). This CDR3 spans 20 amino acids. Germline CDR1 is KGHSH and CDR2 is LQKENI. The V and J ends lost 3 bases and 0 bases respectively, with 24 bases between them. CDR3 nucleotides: TGTGCCAGCTCACCCCCGGGGCAGACAGGCCACTCTCTAGCCAAAAACATTCAGTACTTC. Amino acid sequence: CASSPPGQTGHSLAKNIQYF.

The DNA of the CDR3 is TGTGCCAGCAGTTACTCGCACAGGGGCTCCTACGAGCAGTACTTC. Protein sequence: CASSYSHRGSYEQYF. The rearrangement links TRBV6-5 to TRBJ2-7; 7 nucleotides align to TRBD1. Germline V gene sequence: CDR1 MNHEY, CDR2 SVGAGI. Losses at the gene ends were 0 bases for V and 0 bases for J; bases not matched to a gene: 2. CDR3 length: 15 amino acids.